The source of this T cell receptor (beta chain) is a study of shared clonotypes between healthy human individuals. Study in general: Plates per donor: three CD4 naive, three CD4 memory, two CD8 naive, one CD8 memory.

TCRdb's table, derived via immunoSEQ multiplex PCR, lists solely in-frame clones and lacks some. The profile shows more than 1,200,000 clones, just under 99% of them singletons. Donors were healthy HIV-negative adults without recently reported acute infections or vaccinations. The CDR3 consists of 12 residues. Germline V CDR1 and CDR2: SGDLS, YYNGEE. Trimming cost V 4 bases and J 5 bases, with 9 bases left between them. The material sequenced was naive CD4+ T cells sorted from blood. The subset is: CD45RA+ positively selected. The chain joins TRBV9 to TRBJ1-1; D not resolved. The TCR comes from a man under 40 in good health. The CDR3 coding sequence is TGTGCCAGCAGCCACCAAGGAACTGAAGCTTTCTTT. It translates to CASSHQGTEAFF.